A selection of T cell receptor beta chains follows, all from one sample in a study of blood T cell repertoires in COVID-19. Libraries were prepared by immunoSEQ multiplex PCR; TCRdb keeps only in-frame clonotypes and omits some of them. The table has hundreds of thousands of clones, 84% seen once. Specimen: peripheral blood. The source is a human donor in a cohort sampled during active COVID-19. Each CDR3 is given with its conserved first and last residue. The order of the fields is V gene, J gene, D gene, CDR3 protein, CDR3 DNA. D genes are given only for firm matches.

v_gene: TRBV5-1; j_gene: TRBJ2-3; d_gene: -; CDR3aa: CASRSTESTDTQYF; CDR3nt: TGCGCCAGCAGATCGACAGAATCCACAGATACGCAGTATTTT
v_gene: TRBV6-6; j_gene: TRBJ2-3; d_gene: -; CDR3aa: CASSYDRTDTQYF; CDR3nt: TGTGCCAGCAGTTATGACAGGACAGATACGCAGTATTTT
v_gene: TRBV3-1/TRBV3-2; j_gene: TRBJ2-7; d_gene: -; CDR3aa: CASSQGGGEQYF; CDR3nt: TGTGCCAGCAGCCAAGGAGGGGGCGAGCAGTACTTC
v_gene: TRBV7-2; j_gene: TRBJ2-5; d_gene: TRBD1; CDR3aa: CASRYPGQKIWEETQYF; CDR3nt: TGTGCCAGCAGATACCCGGGACAGAAAATTTGGGAAGAGACCCAGTACTTC
v_gene: TRBV7-2; j_gene: TRBJ1-1; d_gene: TRBD1; CDR3aa: CASSTHVGGLNTEAFF; CDR3nt: TGTGCCAGCAGCACCCACGTAGGGGGCCTGAACACTGAAGCTTTCTTT
v_gene: TRBV5-1; j_gene: TRBJ1-1; d_gene: -; CDR3aa: CASSLEEGGWTEAFF; CDR3nt: TGCGCCAGCAGCTTGGAGGAAGGCGGGTGGACTGAAGCTTTCTTT
v_gene: TRBV9; j_gene: TRBJ1-2; d_gene: -; CDR3aa: CASSGSGLNWGYTF; CDR3nt: TGTGCCAGCAGCGGCTCTGGACTTAATTGGGGCTACACCTTC
v_gene: TRBV28; j_gene: TRBJ2-2; d_gene: -; CDR3aa: CASSPPQGYPNTGELFF; CDR3nt: TGTGCCAGCAGTCCACCCCAGGGTTATCCGAACACCGGGGAGCTGTTTTTT
v_gene: TRBV28; j_gene: TRBJ1-2; d_gene: TRBD1; CDR3aa: CASSQTLRDSRGLYGYTF; CDR3nt: TGTGCCAGCAGCCAAACCCTGCGGGACAGCCGAGGTCTCTATGGCTACACCTTC
v_gene: TRBV6-2/TRBV6-3; j_gene: TRBJ2-7; d_gene: -; CDR3aa: CASSYNRVPYEQYF; CDR3nt: TGTGCCAGCAGTTACAACAGGGTCCCCTACGAGCAGTACTTC
v_gene: TRBV6-6; j_gene: TRBJ2-3; d_gene: -; CDR3aa: CASSSHSTDTQYF; CDR3nt: TGTGCCAGCAGTTCCCATAGCACAGATACGCAGTATTTT
v_gene: TRBV7-2; j_gene: TRBJ2-3; d_gene: -; CDR3aa: CASSLYADTQYF; CDR3nt: TGTGCCAGCAGCTTATATGCAGATACGCAGTATTTT